These 22 T cell receptor beta chains came from one sample sequenced in a study of T-cell memory formation after mild COVID-19. TCRdb independently ran MiXCR on the 5' RACE reads; one entry per CDR3 protein. The sample contains about 290,000 distinct CDR3 sequences, 15% of which appear only once. Source material: PBMCs or a T cell subset sorted from them (not recorded which). Receptor source: a man between 18 and 35 years old who had mild COVID-19 (a few samples of this study predate the infection). Cell type and time point are not known.

The V call is TRBV12-3 or TRBV12-4, the J call TRBJ2-2; 10 bases fit TRBD2. This CDR3 has 15 residues. After removal of 4 bases from V and 2 bases from J, the junction contained 1 base not matched to a gene. The CDR3 DNA is TGTGCCAGCAGTTGGACTAGCGGAAACACCGGGGAGCTGTTTTTT. Its translation is CASSWTSGNTGELFF.

The chain combines TRBV2 with TRBJ1-3, with D possibly being TRBD1 (5 bases). The CDR3 is 14 residues long. The ends were cut back, 4 bases at V and 2 bases at J, with 9 bases in the middle. The germline CDR1 and CDR2 sequences are SNHLY and FYNNEI. The CDR3 loop is CASSGSDTGNTIYF. The CDR3 nucleotides are TGTGCCAGCAGTGGGTCGGACACTGGAAACACCATATATTTT.

The chain joins TRBV7-3 to TRBJ2-7; maybe TRBD1 (5 bases). The CDR3 covers 13 residues. CDR1 is SGHTA and CDR2 is FQGTGA in the germline V gene. Trimming took off 3 bases at V and 4 bases at J, with 10 bases between the two ends. The CDR3: CASSFHQGYEQYF. The CDR3 region has the DNA TGTGCCAGCAGCTTTCACCAGGGTTACGAGCAGTACTTC.

This clonotype appeared many times. The CDR3 region has the DNA TGTGCCAGCAGTGTCGGACGGAACACTGAAGCTTTCTTT. Protein: CASSVGRNTEAFF. The chain recombines TRBV7-2 with TRBJ1-1; D call uncertain. The V and J ends lost 6 bases and 1 base respectively, with 9 bases between them. Germline CDR1 and CDR2: SGHTA and FQGNSA. CDR3 length: 13 amino acids.

A few counts support this clonotype. The genes are TRBV6-2 or TRBV6-3 and TRBJ2-2, with 8 bases lining up with TRBD2. The CDR3 covers 16 residues. V was pared by 5 bases and J by 9 bases, with 14 bases of the junction left unmatched. The germline V gene has CDR1 MNHEY and CDR2 SVGEGT. This chain's CDR3 is CASSGKFRLASRELFF. DNA for the CDR3: TGTGCCAGCAGTGGAAAATTCCGACTAGCGTCGCGGGAGCTGTTTTTT.

This clonotype was observed a single time. V is TRBV11-2 and J is TRBJ2-3; D perhaps matches TRBD1 (5 bases). Trimming stripped 4 bases from V and 5 bases from J, with 13 bases between. Germline V gene lookup returns CDR1 SGHAT and CDR2 FQNNGV. The CDR3 is 14 amino acids. CDR3 bases: TGTGCCAGCAGCTCCTGGGGCCGCCGAGATACGCAGTATTTT. Amino acid sequence: CASSSWGRRDTQYF.

This clonotype was detected only a few times. The chain employs TRBV7-3 and TRBJ2-3; the D gene is possibly TRBD1 (5 bases). The ends were cut back, 6 bases at V and 4 bases at J, with 14 bases in the middle. The CDR3 is 14 residues long. Germline assignment: CDR1 SGHTA and CDR2 FQGTGA. CDR3: CASSPWGRPDTQYF. CDR3 nucleotides: TGTGCCAGCAGTCCTTGGGGCCGCCCAGATACGCAGTATTTT.

This clonotype came up a few times. This chain's CDR3 is CSVEPVSTESNEQFF. In DNA, the CDR3 is TGCAGCGTTGAACCGGTTTCGACAGAATCGAATGAGCAGTTCTTC. The rearrangement uses TRBV29-1 and TRBJ2-1, with D possibly matching TRBD1 (5 bases). The V end lost 2 bases, the J end lost 7 bases, and 18 bases lay between the germline ends. Germline V gives CDR1 SQVTM, CDR2 ANQGSEA. The CDR3 runs 15 residues.

This clonotype was observed a few times. This chain uses TRBV28 with TRBJ1-1; D remains ambiguous. The CDR3 has 14 residues. V was shortened by 6 bases and J by 2 bases, with 13 bases between the two germline ends. Germline CDR1 reads MDHEN; CDR2 reads SYDVKM. In nucleotides, the CDR3 is TGTGCCAGCAGACCAGGCGGCCTAAACACTGAAGCTTTCTTT. Translation gives CASRPGGLNTEAFF. Filled out from reference TRBV28 and TRBJ1-1, the complete variable domain reads DVKVTQSSRYLVKRTGEKVFLECVQDMDHENMFWYRQDPGLGLRLIYFSYDVKMKEKGDIPEGYSVSREKKERFSLILESASTNQTSMYLCASRPGGLNTEAFFGQGTRLTVV.

In its sample, this clonotype was seen a few times. The J gene is TRBJ2-7, the V gene TRBV27; 8 bases map to TRBD2. Germline loops: CDR1 MNHEY, CDR2 SMNVEV (reference sequence). The CDR3 consists of 17 residues. Losses at the gene ends were 2 bases for V and 5 bases for J; bases not matched to a gene: 14. The CDR3 coding sequence is TGTGCCAGCAGTTTACGTAGCGGGGAGGGATTATGGGACGAGCAGTACTTC. As protein: CASSLRSGEGLWDEQYF.

A few counts support this clonotype. The rearrangement joins TRBV7-6 to TRBJ2-1; 9 positions match TRBD1. From germline, CDR1 is SGHVS and CDR2 FNYEAQ. The CDR3 extends over 14 amino acids. Unmatched junction bases numbered 7, after V lost 5 bases and J lost 8 bases. CDR3 nucleotides: TGTGCCAGCAGCACGGACAGGGGCGCCGATGAGCAGTTCTTC. Translating gives CASSTDRGADEQFF. The full variable domain, with the rest looked up from reference TRBV7-6 and TRBJ2-1, is GAGVSQSPRYKVTKRGQDVALRCDPISGHVSLYWYRQALGQGPEFLTYFNYEAQQDKSGLPNDRFSAERPEGSISTLTIQRTEQRDSAMYRCASSTDRGADEQFFGPGTRLTVL.

This clonotype has only a few counts. This chain links TRBV5-4 with TRBJ2-5, with 8 bases identical to TRBD2. CDR3 size: 16 residues. Germline assignment: CDR1 SGHNT and CDR2 YYREEE (reference sequence). The J segment lost 3 bases and the V segment lost 4 bases, leaving 11 bases of the junction unmatched. The CDR3 is CASSKLTSVGEETQYF. As DNA, the CDR3 is TGTGCCAGCAGCAAGTTGACTAGCGTTGGGGAAGAGACCCAGTACTTC.

The rearrangement uses TRBV11-2 and TRBJ2-7; 7 positions match TRBD2. Germline CDR1 and CDR2: SGHAT and FQNNGV. V lost 1 base and J lost 0; bases outside the gene matches: 3. CDR3 length: 15 amino acids. CDR3 in amino acids: CASSLVSGASYEQYF. The CDR3 bases are TGTGCCAGCAGCTTAGTGAGCGGGGCCTCCTACGAGCAGTACTTC.

V usage is TRBV5-6 and J usage is TRBJ2-7, with 9 bases lining up with TRBD2. The germline CDR1 and CDR2 sequences are SGHDT and YYEEEE. V shed 0 bases, J shed 0 bases, and the junction held 10 bases outside the gene matches. The CDR3 covers 18 residues. CDR3 residues: CASSLEISGGLSSYEQYF. The CDR3, as DNA: TGTGCCAGCAGCTTGGAGATTAGCGGGGGCCTTAGCTCCTACGAGCAGTACTTC.

The gene calls are TRBV29-1 and TRBJ2-4; 12 nucleotides align to TRBD1. The CDR3 runs 18 residues. Germline CDR1 SQVTM, CDR2 ANQGSEA. V lost 7 bases to trimming and J lost 0 bases; unmatched junction nucleotides: 13. CDR3 region: CSGGGDRGLTLAKNIQYF. CDR3 DNA sequence: TGCAGCGGGGGAGGGGACAGGGGGCTCACTCTAGCCAAAAACATTCAGTACTTC.

This clonotype has a handful of counts. The V gene is TRBV6-2 or TRBV6-3, the J gene TRBJ2-3; D possibly uses TRBD1 or TRBD2 (6 bases each). V was clipped by 8 bases and J by 4 bases, with 19 bases between them. This CDR3 is 15 amino acids long. Germline V gene sequence: CDR1 MNHEY, CDR2 SVGEGT. The CDR3 is CASLERRGVPDTQYF. The CDR3 nucleotides read TGTGCCAGCCTCGAGAGAAGGGGGGTTCCAGATACGCAGTATTTT.

This clonotype was found a few times. V usage is TRBV15 and J usage is TRBJ2-1; 7 nucleotides line up with TRBD1. The J segment lost 0 bases and the V segment lost 7 bases, leaving 6 bases of the junction unmatched. Germline CDR1 LNHNV, CDR2 YYDKDF (reference sequence). There are 15 residues in the CDR3. In DNA form, the CDR3 reads TGTGCCACCAACGTCCGGGACAGCTCCTACAATGAGCAGTTCTTC. Protein product: CATNVRDSSYNEQFF.

The chain has TRBV7-9 and TRBJ2-3, with D unclear. There are 19 residues in the CDR3. The V end was cut by 3 bases, the J end by 2 bases, with 24 bases between. Germline V CDR1 and CDR2: SEHNR, FQNEAQ (reference sequence). The CDR3 sequence: CASSFRPVGLEGFTDTQYF. DNA of the CDR3: TGTGCCAGCAGCTTCAGACCTGTGGGCCTGGAAGGCTTCACAGATACGCAGTATTTT.

This clonotype occurred a few times. The rearrangement joins TRBV29-1 to TRBJ2-1; 10 bases are a match to TRBD2. This CDR3 region has 17 residues. Losses at the gene ends were 6 bases for V and 0 bases for J; bases not matched to a gene: 11. CDR1 and CDR2 from the germline V gene are SQVTM and ANQGSEA. CDR3 DNA: TGCAGCGTCAGAGCGGGGGGGCTTATTAGCTCCTACAATGAGCAGTTCTTC. Protein sequence: CSVRAGGLISSYNEQFF.

This clonotype was seen a few times. The V and J genes are TRBV7-6 and TRBJ2-5, with D unclear. V was shortened by 5 bases and J by 3 bases, with 13 bases between the two germline ends. This CDR3 is 14 amino acids long. The germline V gene has CDR1 SGHVS and CDR2 FNYEAQ. Here the CDR3 DNA reads TGTGCCAGCAGCCATACAGTGGCGAAAGAGACCCAGTACTTC. Protein sequence: CASSHTVAKETQYF.

This clonotype showed up just a few times. This rearrangement joins TRBV6-5 to TRBJ1-1; D is ambiguous. The CDR3 sequence is 16 residues long. Germline CDR1 is MNHEY and CDR2 is SVGAGI. Deletions cut 10 bases from V and 1 base from J, with 22 bases between. CDR3: CAIFVRHGKGNTEAFF. CDR3 nucleotide sequence: TGTGCCATATTCGTCCGACACGGAAAAGGGAACACTGAAGCTTTCTTT.

This clonotype was counted many times. The CDR3 DNA follows: TGTGCCAGCAGTTTCCCGAGCTCCTACAATGAGCAGTTCTTC. Protein sequence: CASSFPSSYNEQFF. The chain has TRBV6-2 or TRBV6-3 and TRBJ2-1, with D unclear. Germline lookup yields CDR1 MNHEY and CDR2 SVGEGT. CDR3 size: 14 residues. Between the trimmed V and J ends, which lost 4 bases and 0 bases, there was a span of 7 bases.